A selection of T cell receptor beta chains follows, all from one sample in a study of CD8+ T cells in alopecia areata. Using immunoSEQ multiplex PCR, the repertoire was profiled, and TCRdb retains in-frame clones only, with some absent. In the table there are fewer than 40,000 clones, approximately 56% of which are singletons. Sequenced: NKG2D-high CD8+ T cells sorted from blood. The receptors shown here come from a human donor with alopecia areata. CDR3s include the opening cysteine and the closing phenylalanine or tryptophan. A D gene is named only where the DNA matches it firmly. Clone size is stated in some rows and not others, as once, few, many or a class when expanded.

j_gene	v_gene	abundance	d_gene	CDR3nt	CDR3aa
TRBJ2-1	TRBV6-5	NA	TRBD2	TGTGCCAGCAGTTTGCTAGCGGGGGGCAACAATGAGCAGTTCTTC	CASSLLAGGNNEQFF
TRBJ1-4	TRBV7-9	few	NA	TGTGCCAGCAGCTTAACCCCAACTAATGAAAAACTGTTTTTT	CASSLTPTNEKLFF
TRBJ2-7	TRBV19	few	NA	TGTGCCAGTAGTCCGCCCTTGGGACCGGAGAGCTACGAGCAGTACTTC	CASSPPLGPESYEQYF
TRBJ2-5	TRBV5-4	NA	NA	TGTGCCAGCAACTCCAGGGGTGGAGAGACCCAGTACTTC	CASNSRGGETQYF
TRBJ2-7	TRBV27	NA	NA	TGTGCCAGCAGTTACACTGGCGAGCAGTACTTC	CASSYTGEQYF
TRBJ2-5	TRBV10-2	few	NA	TGCGCCAGCGGATTAATTGAGACCCAGTACTTC	CASGLIETQYF
TRBJ2-7	TRBV27	NA	NA	TGTGCCAGCAGTTTATCTGGGGACAACACCTACGAGCAGTACTTC	CASSLSGDNTYEQYF
TRBJ1-4	TRBV7-9	NA	NA	TGTGCCAGCAGCGACCGGGACGGGCCTAATGAAAAACTGTTTTTT	CASSDRDGPNEKLFF
TRBJ2-1	TRBV4-1	NA	NA	TGCGCCAGCAGCTCAGATGAGACACCTTACAATGAGCAGTTCTTC	CASSSDETPYNEQFF
TRBJ2-3	TRBV9	NA	NA	TGTGCCAGCACCCCTGGGACCCCGAGCCGCGATACGCAGTATTTT	CASTPGTPSRDTQYF
TRBJ2-5	TRBV5-6	once	NA	TGTGCCAGCAGCTTGGCCGGCGGGACTCAAGAGACCCAGTACTTC	CASSLAGGTQETQYF
TRBJ2-7	TRBV7-9	NA	TRBD1	TGTGCCAGCAGCAACACTTGGGACAGATCCTACGAGCAGTACTTC	CASSNTWDRSYEQYF
TRBJ2-5	TRBV14	NA	NA	TGTGCCAGCAGTCAAAAAGGAAGTGTGACCGCCCAAGAGACCCAGTACTTC	CASSQKGSVTAQETQYF
TRBJ2-3	TRBV7-3	NA	NA	TGTGCCAGCAGCTTTACAGGGCCAGATACGCAGTATTTT	CASSFTGPDTQYF
TRBJ2-3	TRBV5-1	NA	TRBD2	TGCGCCAGCAGACTCACTAGCGGGAGCACAGATACGCAGTATTTT	CASRLTSGSTDTQYF
TRBJ2-1	TRBV25-1	NA	NA	TGTGCCAGCGGCGGGGGCTACTCCTACAATGAGGAGTTCTTC	CASGGGYSYNEEFF
TRBJ2-3	TRBV7-9	NA	TRBD2	TGTGCCAGCAGCGCTGGACTAGCGCGGGGAGATACGCAGTATTTT	CASSAGLARGDTQYF
TRBJ2-2	TRBV13	NA	NA	TGTGCCAGCAGCTCATTCCCCGGGGAGCTGTTTTTT	CASSSFPGELFF
TRBJ2-3	TRBV4-3	NA	NA	TGCGCCAGCAGCCAGGCCACGTCCTTCGTTACGCAGTATTTT	CASSQATSFVTQYF
TRBJ2-7	TRBV5-1	NA	NA	TGCGCCAGCAGCTTGGACGGTGGGGAGCAGTACTTC	CASSLDGGEQYF
TRBJ2-4	TRBV2	NA	NA	TGTGCCAGCAGGATGGACAGCTTAGCCAAAAACATTCAGTACTTC	CASRMDSLAKNIQYF
TRBJ1-3	TRBV27	NA	NA	TGTGCCAGCACAGACTCTGGAAACACCATATATTTT	CASTDSGNTIYF
TRBJ2-6	TRBV21-1	few	NA	TGTGCCAGCAGCAAAGGCCGTATTCCTCCCCAATCGACCAACGTCCTGACTTTC	CASSKGRIPPQSTNVLTF
TRBJ2-7	TRBV4-1	NA	TRBD2	TGCGCCAGCAGCCAAGGACCGGGACTAGCGGGCTCCTACGAGCAGTACTTC	CASSQGPGLAGSYEQYF
TRBJ2-7	TRBV7-6	few	NA	TGTGCCAGCAGCTGGAAGGACTCGGGCTACGAGCAGTACTTC	CASSWKDSGYEQYF
TRBJ1-4	TRBV28	few	NA	TGTGCCACACAGGGCAGGGTAAACGAAAAACTGTTTTTT	CATQGRVNEKLFF
TRBJ2-1	TRBV5-6	NA	NA	TGTGCCAGCAGCCTAGGGACAGTGACCGGGGGTGAGCAGTTCTTC	CASSLGTVTGGEQFF
TRBJ1-3	TRBV7-2	NA	NA	TGTGCCAGCAGCCAAACTGGAAACACCATATATTTT	CASSQTGNTIYF
TRBJ1-1	TRBV14	NA	NA	TGTGCCAGCAGCGATAACACTGAAGCTTTCTTT	CASSDNTEAFF
TRBJ2-6	TRBV27	NA	NA	TGTGCCAGCAGTCCCGCAGGGTCTGGGGCCAACGTCCTGACTTTC	CASSPAGSGANVLTF